The entry that follows covers one T cell receptor beta chain sequence. This record comes from a study of CD8+CD57+ T cells in acquired aplastic anemia. V was trimmed by 4 bases and J by 3 bases, leaving 17 bases between them. The CDR3 runs to 15 residues. Germline CDR1 is SGDLS and CDR2 is YYNGEE. Sequencing involved patients with CD8+CD57+ cell expansion previously shown by flow cytometry. Profiling that covered TCR beta VDJ and CDR3 relied on genomic DNA as its template. TCRdb reanalysed the reads using MiXCR and keeps one entry per CDR3 protein. The repertoire holds under 350,000 distinct CDR3 sequences, with 45% to 65% as singletons.

Sequenced material: sorted CD4+, CD8+, or CD8+CD57+ T cells (not recorded which) from PBMCs. V and J are TRBV9 and TRBJ2-7, with a weak D call TRBD1 (6 bases). The sequence was obtained from a human donor with aplastic anemia. The CDR3 coding sequence is TGTGCCAGCAGCTCCACGGGACATCCTTTCTACGAGCAGTACTTC. Translated, it gives CASSSTGHPFYEQYF.